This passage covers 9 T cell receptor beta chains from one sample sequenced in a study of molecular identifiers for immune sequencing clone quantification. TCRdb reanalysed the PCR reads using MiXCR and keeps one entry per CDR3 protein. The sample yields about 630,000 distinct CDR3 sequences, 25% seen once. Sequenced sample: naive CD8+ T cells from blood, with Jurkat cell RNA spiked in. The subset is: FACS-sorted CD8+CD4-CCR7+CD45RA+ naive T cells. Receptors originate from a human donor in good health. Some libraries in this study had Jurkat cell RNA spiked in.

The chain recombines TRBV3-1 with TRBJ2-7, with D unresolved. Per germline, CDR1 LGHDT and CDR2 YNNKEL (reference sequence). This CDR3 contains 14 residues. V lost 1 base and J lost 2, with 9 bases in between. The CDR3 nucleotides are TGTGCCAGCAGCCAAGGGCCGCCTCCCTACGAGCAGTACTTC. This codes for CASSQGPPPYEQYF.

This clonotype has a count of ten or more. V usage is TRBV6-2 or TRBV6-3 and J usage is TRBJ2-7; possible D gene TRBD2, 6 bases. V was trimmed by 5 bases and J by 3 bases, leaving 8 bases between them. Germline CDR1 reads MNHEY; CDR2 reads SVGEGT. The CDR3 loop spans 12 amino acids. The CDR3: CASSRDFYEQYF. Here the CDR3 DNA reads TGTGCCAGCAGTCGGGACTTCTACGAGCAGTACTTC.

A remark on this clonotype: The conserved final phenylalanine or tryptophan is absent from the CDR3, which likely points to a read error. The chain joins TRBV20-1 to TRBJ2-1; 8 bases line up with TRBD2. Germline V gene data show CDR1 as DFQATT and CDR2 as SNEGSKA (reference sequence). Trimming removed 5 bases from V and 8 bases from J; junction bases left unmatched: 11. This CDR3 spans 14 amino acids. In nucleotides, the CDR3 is TGCAGTGCTCGCCCCGGGACTAGTGTCTATGAGCAGTTCTCC. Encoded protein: CSARPGTSVYEQFS.

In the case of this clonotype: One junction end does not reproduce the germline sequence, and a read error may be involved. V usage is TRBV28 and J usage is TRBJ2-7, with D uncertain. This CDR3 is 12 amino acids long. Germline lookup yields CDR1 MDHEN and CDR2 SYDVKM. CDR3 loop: CASSRSAYGQYF. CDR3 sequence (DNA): TGTGCCAGCAGTAGGTCCGCCTACGGGCAGTACTTC.

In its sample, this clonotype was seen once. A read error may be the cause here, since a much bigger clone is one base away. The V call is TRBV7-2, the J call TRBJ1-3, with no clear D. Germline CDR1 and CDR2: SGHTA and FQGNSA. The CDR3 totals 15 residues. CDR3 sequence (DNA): TGTGCCCGCAGCGCGGGCCGAAACTCTGGAAACACCATATATTTT. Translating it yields CARSAGRNSGNTIYF.

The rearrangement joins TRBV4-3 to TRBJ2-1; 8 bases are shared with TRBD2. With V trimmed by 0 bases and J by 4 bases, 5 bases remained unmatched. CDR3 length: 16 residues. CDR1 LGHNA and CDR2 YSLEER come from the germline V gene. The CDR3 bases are TGCGCCAGCAGCCAAGATACTAGCGGCAAATACAATGAGCAGTTCTTC. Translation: CASSQDTSGKYNEQFF.

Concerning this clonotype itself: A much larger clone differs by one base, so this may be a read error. CDR3 sequence: CASSPGAPEQETQYF. Written as DNA, the CDR3 is TGTGCCAGCAGCCCCGGGGCGCCAGAACAAGAGACCCAGTACTTC. The chain uses TRBV7-9 and TRBJ2-5; tentatively, D is TRBD1 or TRBD2 (5 bases each). The ends were cut back, 5 bases at V and 2 bases at J, with 15 bases in the middle. Germline assignment: CDR1 SEHNR and CDR2 FQNEAQ (reference sequence). This CDR3 contains 15 residues.

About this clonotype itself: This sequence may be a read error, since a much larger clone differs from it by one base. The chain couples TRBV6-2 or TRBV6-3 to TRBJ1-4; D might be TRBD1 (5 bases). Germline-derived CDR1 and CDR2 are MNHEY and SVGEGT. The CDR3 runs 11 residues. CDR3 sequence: CSSSSGTAQFF. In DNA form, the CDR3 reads TGTTCCAGCAGTTCCGGGACCGCCCAATTTTTT.

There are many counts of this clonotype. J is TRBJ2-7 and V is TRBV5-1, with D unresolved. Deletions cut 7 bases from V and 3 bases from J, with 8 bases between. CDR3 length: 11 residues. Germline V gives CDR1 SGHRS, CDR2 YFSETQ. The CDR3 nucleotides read TGCGCCAGCGGCCCGTACTACGAGCAGTACTTC. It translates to CASGPYYEQYF.